This T cell receptor beta chain was identified in a study of blood T cell repertoires in COVID-19. Those enrolled, adults aged roughly 18 to 89 years, came from under 25 US areas. Only in-frame clones appear in the TCRdb table, and some are missing; sequencing was by immunoSEQ multiplex PCR. The data contain roughly 250,000 clones, 91% of them seen just once; the ten biggest clones take up more than 1%. This CDR3 contains 18 residues. The germline CDR1 and CDR2 sequences are MNHNY and SVGAGI (reference sequence). V dropped 5 bases and J dropped 0 bases, with 21 bases sitting between them. The receptor's source is a human donor in a cohort exposed to, infected with or recovered from COVID-19 (not recorded which). The donor label of this sample is uncertain. Input material: PBMCs or T cells enriched from blood (not recorded which). The chain is built from TRBV6-6 and TRBJ2-3; the D gene is possibly TRBD1 (5 bases). The CDR3 protein is CASSRYLGQVSSTDTQYF. CDR3 nucleotides: TGTGCCAGCAGTCGCTACCTGGGGCAGGTATCTAGCACAGATACGCAGTATTTT.